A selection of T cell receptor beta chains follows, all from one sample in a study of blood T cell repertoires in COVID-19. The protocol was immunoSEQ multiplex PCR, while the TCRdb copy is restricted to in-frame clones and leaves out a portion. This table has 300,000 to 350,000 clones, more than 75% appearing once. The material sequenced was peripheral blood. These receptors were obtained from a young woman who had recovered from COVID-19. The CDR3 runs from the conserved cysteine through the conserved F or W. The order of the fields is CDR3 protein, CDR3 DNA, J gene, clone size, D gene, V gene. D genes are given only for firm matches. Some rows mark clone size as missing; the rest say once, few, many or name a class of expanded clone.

CDR3: CASSPIGRDGYTF
DNA: TGTGCCAGCTCACCAATCGGGAGGGATGGCTACACCTTC
J: TRBJ1-2
size: -
D: -
V: TRBV18

CDR3: CASSARLAERLYNEQFF
DNA: TGTGCCAGCAGCGCCCGACTAGCGGAGAGACTATACAATGAGCAGTTCTTC
J: TRBJ2-1
size: -
D: TRBD2
V: TRBV11-2

CDR3: CASSPGLAGLTDTQYF
DNA: TGCGCCAGCAGCCCGGGACTAGCGGGACTCACAGATACGCAGTATTTT
J: TRBJ2-3
size: -
D: TRBD2
V: TRBV5-1

CDR3: CASSGRAGYQETQYF
DNA: TGTGCCAGCAGTGGGAGGGCCGGGTACCAAGAGACCCAGTACTTC
J: TRBJ2-5
size: -
D: TRBD2
V: TRBV6-2/TRBV6-3

CDR3: CSVERGLGEKLFF
DNA: TGCAGCGTTGAAAGAGGGTTAGGAGAAAAACTGTTTTTT
J: TRBJ1-4
size: once
D: -
V: TRBV29-1

CDR3: CASSVEQGGSPLHF
DNA: TGTGCCAGCAGCGTAGAACAGGGTGGTTCACCCCTCCACTTT
J: TRBJ1-6
size: -
D: -
V: TRBV9

CDR3: CASSQELAERGNEQFF
DNA: TGCGCCAGCAGCCAAGAATTAGCGGAGAGGGGTAATGAGCAGTTCTTC
J: TRBJ2-1
size: once
D: -
V: TRBV4-3

CDR3: CASSQPGQRNSPLHF
DNA: TGTGCCAGCAGCCAACCGGGACAGAGAAATTCACCCCTCCACTTT
J: TRBJ1-6
size: -
D: TRBD1
V: TRBV3-1/TRBV3-2

CDR3: CASSLLPGQGSAEAFF
DNA: TGTGCCAGTAGTTTACTACCGGGACAGGGGAGCGCTGAAGCTTTCTTT
J: TRBJ1-1
size: -
D: TRBD1
V: TRBV19

CDR3: CAWSGGQANEKLFF
DNA: TGTGCCTGGAGCGGGGGGCAGGCTAATGAAAAACTGTTTTTT
J: TRBJ1-4
size: -
D: -
V: TRBV30

CDR3: CAISFGTSGRDEQFF
DNA: TGTGCCATCAGCTTCGGGACTAGCGGGAGGGATGAGCAGTTCTTC
J: TRBJ2-1
size: -
D: TRBD2
V: TRBV10-3

CDR3: CASSDSFRDTDTQYF
DNA: TGTGCCAGCAGTGACTCGTTCCGGGACACAGATACGCAGTATTTT
J: TRBJ2-3
size: -
D: -
V: TRBV6-4

CDR3: CASSQDPGGDNYGYTF
DNA: TGTGCCAGCAGCCAAGACCCAGGGGGTGATAACTATGGCTACACCTTC
J: TRBJ1-2
size: -
D: TRBD1
V: TRBV14

CDR3: CASSPRVSLAGRETQYF
DNA: TGTGCCAGTAGTCCCAGAGTGAGCCTAGCGGGTCGGGAGACCCAGTACTTC
J: TRBJ2-5
size: -
D: TRBD2
V: TRBV19

CDR3: CASSVGVGEQFF
DNA: TGTGCCAGCAGCGTAGGAGTTGGTGAGCAGTTCTTC
J: TRBJ2-1
size: -
D: -
V: TRBV9

CDR3: CASSARNVRWDNEQFF
DNA: TGTGCCAGCAGCGCCCGTAACGTGCGGTGGGACAATGAGCAGTTCTTC
J: TRBJ2-1
size: -
D: -
V: TRBV9

CDR3: CASTRDYNSPLHF
DNA: TGTGCCAGTACGCGCGACTATAATTCACCCCTCCACTTT
J: TRBJ1-6
size: -
D: -
V: TRBV19

CDR3: CASSFRIAGEAKNIQYF
DNA: TGTGCCAGCAGTTTCCGCATAGCGGGAGAGGCCAAAAACATTCAGTACTTC
J: TRBJ2-4
size: -
D: TRBD2
V: TRBV27

CDR3: CASSPLGGSWTSGGADTQYF
DNA: TGCGCCAGCAGCCCTCTAGGAGGGTCCTGGACTAGCGGAGGGGCAGATACGCAGTATTTT
J: TRBJ2-3
size: -
D: TRBD2
V: TRBV5-1

CDR3: CASSYSKATEAFF
DNA: TGTGCCAGCAGTTACTCCAAAGCGACCGAAGCTTTCTTT
J: TRBJ1-1
size: -
D: -
V: TRBV6-5

CDR3: CASSGPLGGNIQYF
DNA: TGCGCCAGCAGCGGTCCACTAGGCGGGAACATTCAGTACTTC
J: TRBJ2-4
size: -
D: -
V: TRBV5-1

CDR3: CASSEKTSGNPYNEQFF
DNA: TGTGCCAGCAGTGAAAAGACTAGCGGGAATCCCTACAATGAGCAGTTCTTC
J: TRBJ2-1
size: -
D: TRBD2
V: TRBV6-1

CDR3: CAWGDGREETQYF
DNA: TGTGCCTGGGGAGATGGGAGAGAAGAGACCCAGTACTTC
J: TRBJ2-5
size: -
D: -
V: TRBV30

CDR3: CASSPRGSRLAYNEQFF
DNA: TGTGCCAGCAGCCCGAGGGGGTCTCGTCTTGCCTACAATGAGCAGTTCTTC
J: TRBJ2-1
size: -
D: -
V: TRBV9

CDR3: CASSLGASTGTGEKLFF
DNA: TGTGCCAGCAGCCTCGGAGCCTCAACCGGGACAGGCGAAAAACTGTTTTTT
J: TRBJ1-4
size: -
D: TRBD1
V: TRBV5-4

CDR3: CASSSIRTGVYGYTF
DNA: TGTGCCAGCAGTTCCATTCGGACAGGGGTCTATGGCTACACCTTC
J: TRBJ1-2
size: -
D: TRBD1
V: TRBV27